This TCR beta chain came from a study of graft-versus-host responses after intestinal transplantation. Study-level findings and limits: High graft-versus-host to host-versus-graft clonal ratios were found in allografts of patients who had graft-donor T cell macrochimerism.

In its sample, this clone was seen once. Its target is unknown. After removal of 4 bases from V and 10 bases from J, the junction contained 4 bases not matched to a gene. The CDR3 covers 12 residues. Germline CDR1 reads WSHSY; CDR2 reads SAAADI. Repertoires were generated with immunoSEQ multiplex PCR, while TCRdb's copy carries only in-frame clones and drops some. This sample has 4,500 to 5,000 clones; roughly two thirds occur once, and the top ten carry approximately 40%. The rearrangement uses TRBV10-2 and TRBJ2-7, with TRBD2 matching over 10 bases. The sequence came from a human patient who received an intestinal transplant, so some T cells may come from the graft donor. Sequenced material: PBMCs, taken roughly 540 days after intestinal transplant. The CDR3 DNA reads as TGCGCCAGCAGTGGCCTAGCGGGGGCCCAGTACTTC. Its protein product is CASSGLAGAQYF.